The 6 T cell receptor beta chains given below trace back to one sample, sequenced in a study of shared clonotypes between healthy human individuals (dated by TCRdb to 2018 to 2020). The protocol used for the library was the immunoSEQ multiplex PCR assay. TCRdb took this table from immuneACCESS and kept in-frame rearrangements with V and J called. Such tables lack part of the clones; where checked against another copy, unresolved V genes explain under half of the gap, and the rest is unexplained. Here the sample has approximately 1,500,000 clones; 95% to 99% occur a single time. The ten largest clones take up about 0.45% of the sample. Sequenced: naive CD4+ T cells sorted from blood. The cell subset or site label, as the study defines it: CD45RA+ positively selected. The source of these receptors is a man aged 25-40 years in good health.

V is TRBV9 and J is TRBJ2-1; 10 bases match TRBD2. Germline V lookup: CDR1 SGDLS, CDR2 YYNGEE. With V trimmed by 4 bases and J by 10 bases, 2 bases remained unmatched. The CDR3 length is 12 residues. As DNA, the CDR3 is TGTGCCAGCAGCCTAGCGGGAGAAGAGCAGTTCTTC. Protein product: CASSLAGEEQFF. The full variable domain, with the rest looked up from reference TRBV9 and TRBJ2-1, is DSGVTQTPKHLITATGQRVTLRCSPRSGDLSVYWYQQSLDQGLQFLIQYYNGEERAKGNILERFSAQQFPDLHSELNLSSLELGDSALYFCASSLAGEEQFFGPGTRLTVL.

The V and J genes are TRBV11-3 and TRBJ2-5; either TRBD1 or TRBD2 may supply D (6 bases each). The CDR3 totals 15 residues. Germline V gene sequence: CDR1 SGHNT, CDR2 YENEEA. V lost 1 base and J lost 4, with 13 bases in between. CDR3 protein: CASSLGGAEGETQYF. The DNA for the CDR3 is TGTGCCAGCAGCTTAGGGGGGGCTGAAGGAGAGACCCAGTACTTC.

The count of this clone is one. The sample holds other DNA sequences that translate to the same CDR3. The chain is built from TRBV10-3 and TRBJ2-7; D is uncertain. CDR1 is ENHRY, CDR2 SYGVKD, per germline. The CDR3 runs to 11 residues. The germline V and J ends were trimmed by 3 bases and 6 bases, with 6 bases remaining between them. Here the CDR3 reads CAISEIREQYF. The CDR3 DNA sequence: TGTGCCATCAGTGAAATCCGCGAGCAGTACTTC.

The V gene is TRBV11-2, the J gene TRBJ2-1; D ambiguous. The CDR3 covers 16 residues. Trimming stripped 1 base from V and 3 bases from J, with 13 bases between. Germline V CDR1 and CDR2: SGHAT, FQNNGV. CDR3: CASSLVRSADYNEQFF. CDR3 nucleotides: TGTGCCAGCAGCTTAGTAAGGAGCGCCGACTACAATGAGCAGTTCTTC.

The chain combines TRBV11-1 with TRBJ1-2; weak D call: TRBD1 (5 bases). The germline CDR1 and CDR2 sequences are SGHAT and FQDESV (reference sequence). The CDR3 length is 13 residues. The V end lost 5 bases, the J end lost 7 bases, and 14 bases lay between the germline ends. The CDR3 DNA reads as TGTGCCAGCAGCCCCCTGCAGGGCTCTGGCTACACCTTC. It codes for CASSPLQGSGYTF.

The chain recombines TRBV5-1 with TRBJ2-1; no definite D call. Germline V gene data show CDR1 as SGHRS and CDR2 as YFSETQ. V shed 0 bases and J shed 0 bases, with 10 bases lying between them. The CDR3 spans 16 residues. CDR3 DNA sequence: TGCGCCAGCAGCTTGGATGGGGAAAGCTCCTACAATGAGCAGTTCTTC. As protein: CASSLDGESSYNEQFF.